Sequencing of this T cell receptor (beta chain) was carried out in a study of shared T cell receptors in the human thymus. Using immunoSEQ multiplex PCR, the repertoire was profiled, and TCRdb retains in-frame clones only, with some absent. Found here are some 760,000 clones, 70% to 90% of them singletons; the top ten hold approximately 0.01%. These data were also filed under a second study, of human thymus T cells. As reported in that work: Corrective surgery for congenital heart defects was being performed on the healthy Finnish infants who were the donors.

Sequenced input: thymocytes. This TCR came from a girl under three years old with a congenital heart defect.

The CDR3, as DNA: TGCGCCAGCAGCCAAGGAGGGAATCAGCCCCAGCATTTT. Residues: CASSQGGNQPQHF. The gene calls are TRBV4-1 and TRBJ1-5; D not resolved. The V end was cut by 1 base, the J end by 4 bases, with 5 bases between. The CDR3 runs 13 residues. Germline assignment: CDR1 MGHRA and CDR2 YSYEKL.